The rows below give T cell receptor beta chains drawn from one sample of a study of T-cell reconstitution after alpha-beta-depleted transplantation in children. MiXCR, applied by TCRdb to the PCR reads, yields one record per CDR3 protein. The table has 900,000 or so distinct CDR3 sequences, approximately 15% seen once; the top ten hold about 5%. Material: PBMCs, mostly from graft donor cells, obtained 360 days after TCRalphabeta/CD19-depleted stem cell transplant. The receptors were gathered from a male patient between 5 and 17 years old who had a stem cell transplant for acute lymphoblastic leukemia, so the T cells may come from the graft donor. Both conserved end residues are part of each CDR3. The D gene is left open where the match is weak. Size tells how often a clone was seen (once, few, many) or the class of an expanded clone, and some rows leave it out.

j_gene | len | v_gene | abundance | d_gene | CDR3aa | CDR3nt
TRBJ2-1 | 15 | TRBV5-1 | . | . | CASSLSGATYNEQFF | TGCGCCAGCAGCTTGTCGGGGGCTACTTACAATGAGCAGTTCTTC
TRBJ2-6 | 14 | TRBV5-1 | . | . | CASSKSSGANVLTF | TGCGCCAGCAGCAAGAGCTCTGGGGCCAACGTCCTGACTTTC
TRBJ2-3 | 17 | TRBV4-1 | few | . | CASSQDWGLPNTDTQYF | TGCGCCAGCAGCCAAGATTGGGGACTCCCAAACACAGATACGCAGTATTTT
TRBJ2-5 | 16 | TRBV5-1 | few | TRBD2 | CASSQGLAEPQETQYF | TGCGCCAGCAGCCAGGGACTAGCGGAACCTCAAGAGACCCAGTACTTC
TRBJ2-1 | 20 | TRBV4-1 | few | . | CASSQDTGGRGPFSYNEQFF | TGCGCCAGCAGCCAAGATACAGGCGGCAGGGGCCCTTTCTCCTACAATGAGCAGTTCTTC
TRBJ2-3 | 10 | TRBV12-3/TRBV12-4 | . | . | CASSPLSQYF | TGTGCCAGCAGCCCTCTGTCGCAGTATTTT
TRBJ2-1 | 14 | TRBV12-3/TRBV12-4 | . | TRBD2 | CASSRPTSGNEQFF | TGTGCCAGCAGCCGACCGACTAGCGGGAACGAGCAGTTCTTC
TRBJ1-3 | 12 | TRBV5-5 | many | . | CASSYNANTIYF | TGTGCCAGCAGCTATAATGCGAACACCATATATTTT
TRBJ2-1 | 15 | TRBV7-9 | few | TRBD1 | CASRGGGQGYNEQFF | TGTGCCAGCAGAGGAGGAGGACAGGGGTACAATGAGCAGTTCTTC
TRBJ2-3 | 15 | TRBV10-3 | . | . | CAIRSSATSTDTQYF | TGTGCCATCAGGTCTAGCGCGACTAGCACAGATACGCAGTATTTT
TRBJ1-1 | 12 | TRBV4-1 | . | . | CASSQEGGKAFF | TGCGCCAGCAGCCAAGAAGGGGGGAAAGCTTTCTTT
TRBJ2-7 | 15 | TRBV20-1 | . | TRBD1 | CSARDKDRDLYEQYF | TGCAGTGCTAGAGACAAGGACAGGGACCTCTACGAGCAGTACTTC